What follows describes a single TCR beta chain. What it binds is unknown. This entry is derived from a study of T cell responses to AZD1222 COVID-19 vaccine. Sequencing was performed with immunoSEQ multiplex PCR; in TCRdb, only in-frame clones are kept and a portion is missing. The table records 130,000 to 150,000 clones, approximately 91% of them present only once. Study-wide results and caveats: In all cases, repertoires were sampled only after the peak T cell response.

CDR1 is SNHLY and CDR2 is FYNNEI in the germline V gene. The CDR3 sequence is 15 residues long. J gave up 4 bases and V 2 bases, and 5 bases lay outside the gene matches. The J gene is TRBJ1-5, the V gene TRBV2, with TRBD1 identical over 7 bases. The sequence derives from an adult who received the AZD1222 COVID-19 vaccine. This sample comprised peripheral blood, obtained 28 days after the second AZD1222 dose. For the CDR3, the DNA is TGTGCCAGCAGTGAACAGGGGGGAGGGAATCAGCCCCAGCATTTT. Translation gives CASSEQGGGNQPQHF.